This TCR beta chain came from a study of spatial heterogeneity in lung cancer. Losses at the gene ends were 6 bases for V and 1 base for J; bases not matched to a gene: 10. There are 16 residues in the CDR3. Each CDR3 protein is one row after TCRdb ran MiXCR on the 5' RACE reads. The table records 2,500 to 3,000 distinct CDR3 sequences, 10% to 15% of them present only once. This clonotype was detected ten times or more. The sample's time point: sample taken at primary tumor resection. Whole RNA came from tumor, nontumor lung or frozen PBMC and was sequenced without being sorted. The material was normal lung tissue next to the tumor, obtained at surgery. The rearrangement joins TRBV12-3 or TRBV12-4 to TRBJ2-3; TRBD1 agrees at 7 bases. The receptor's source is a male donor with early-stage non-small cell lung cancer. The CDR3 sequence is CASSHKTGPGTDTQYF. For the CDR3, the DNA is TGTGCCAGCAGCCACAAGACAGGGCCGGGCACAGATACGCAGTATTTT.